The 26 T cell receptor beta chains listed next were all sequenced from one sample in a study of blood T cell repertoires in COVID-19. Data came from immunoSEQ multiplex PCR; TCRdb stores just in-frame clones and leaves some out. The sample contains 200,000 to 300,000 clones, approximately 89% of which appear only once. The sequenced sample was peripheral blood. These receptors all stem from a man in his forties who had recovered from COVID-19.

The CDR3 sequence is CASSPGSGRTSYEQYF. The CDR3 DNA reads TGTGCCAGCAGCCCCGGGAGCGGGAGAACGTCCTACGAGCAGTACTTC. The rearrangement joins TRBV7-8 to TRBJ2-7, with TRBD2 matching 8 bases. The trim removed 5 bases at V and 1 base at J, leaving 10 bases unmatched. Germline assignment: CDR1 SGHVS and CDR2 FQNEAQ. This CDR3 has 16 residues.

This clone was found once. This sequence joins TRBV21-1 and TRBJ2-4; no DNA check was done on the table's D call, TRBD1. TRBV21-1 represents a pseudogene. This CDR3 contains 19 residues. CDR3 nucleotides: TGTGCCAGCAGCAAAGCTGGGCCCGGGACCCAGGGGTCCAAAAACATTCAGTACTTC. It specifies CASSKAGPGTQGSKNIQYF.

The V call is TRBV5-1, the J call TRBJ2-6, with a weak D call TRBD2 (6 bases). CDR3 size: 16 residues. Trimming left V 0 bases short and J 1 base short, with 8 bases between. Germline V CDR1 and CDR2: SGHRS, YFSETQ. Written as DNA, the CDR3 is TGCGCCAGCAGCTTGGGGCGGGGATCTGGGGCCAACGTCCTGACTTTC. Translated, it gives CASSLGRGSGANVLTF.

The chain employs TRBV7-8 and TRBJ2-5; 8 nucleotides match TRBD2. The CDR3 has 15 amino acids. In germline, CDR1 is SGHVS, CDR2 FQNEAQ. J gave up 2 bases and V 8 bases, and 10 bases lay outside the gene matches. The CDR3 DNA follows: TGTGCCAGCGGGGTTAGCGGGGCGAAACAAGAGACCCAGTACTTC. Translation: CASGVSGAKQETQYF.

The V gene is TRBV5-1, the J gene TRBJ2-2; 7 bases agree with TRBD2. Per germline, CDR1 SGHRS and CDR2 YFSETQ. The CDR3 covers 14 residues. J was trimmed by 7 bases and V by 5 bases; bases with no gene match: 8. CDR3 region: CASSLTSANGELFF. The CDR3 nucleotides are TGCGCCAGCAGTTTAACTAGCGCTAACGGGGAGCTGTTTTTT.

J is TRBJ2-1 and V is TRBV2; 7 bases fit TRBD1. The CDR3 has 16 residues. The V gene's germline CDR1 is SNHLY and CDR2 FYNNEI. Trimming removed 3 bases from V and 7 bases from J; junction bases left unmatched: 12. The CDR3 nucleotides read TGTGCCAGCAGTGATTCCTGGGACAGTGCCCAAAATGAGCAGTTCTTC. This sequence encodes CASSDSWDSAQNEQFF.

The chain employs TRBV6-5 and TRBJ2-7; D possibly corresponds to TRBD1 (6 bases). The CDR3 consists of 13 residues. Trimming cost V 2 bases and J 1 base, with 6 bases left between them. From germline, CDR1 is MNHEY and CDR2 SVGAGI. CDR3 region: CASSYGTSYEQYF. CDR3 in DNA: TGTGCCAGCAGTTACGGGACATCCTACGAGCAGTACTTC.

This clone was picked up one time. V usage is TRBV27 and J usage is TRBJ2-3; D possibly corresponds to TRBD1 (7 bases). Germline-derived CDR1 and CDR2 are MNHEY and SMNVEV (reference sequence). Trimming shortened V by 5 bases and J by 2 bases, and 14 bases separated the two germline ends. This CDR3 is 15 amino acids long. This CDR3 reads CASSPRRGLTDTQYF. For the CDR3, the DNA is TGTGCCAGCAGTCCGCGGAGGGGGCTCACAGATACGCAGTATTTT.

This clone was counted once. A far larger clone is just one base off, so this is likely a read error. V and J are TRBV27 and TRBJ1-5; TRBD1 matches at 8 bases. Trimming removed 5 bases from V and 0 bases from J; junction bases left unmatched: 3. The germline gives CDR1 MNHEY, CDR2 SMNVEV (reference sequence). The CDR3 totals 15 residues. This CDR3 reads CASSRTGHSNQPQHF. The CDR3 DNA sequence: TGTGCCAGCAGTCGGACAGGGCATAGCAATCAGCCCCAGCATTTT.

The J gene is TRBJ2-1, the V gene TRBV4-3; TRBD1 matches at 8 bases. V was pared by 4 bases and J by 6 bases, with 8 bases of the junction left unmatched. CDR1 is LGHNA, CDR2 YSLEER, per germline. This CDR3 is built from 15 residues. CDR3 loop: CASSPGTQGANEQFF. The DNA for the CDR3 is TGCGCCAGCAGCCCCGGGACCCAGGGGGCCAATGAGCAGTTCTTC.

The V gene is TRBV5-1, the J gene TRBJ2-3; 10 bases are shared with TRBD2. Germline V gene data show CDR1 as SGHRS and CDR2 as YFSETQ. V lost 4 bases to trimming and J lost 0 bases; unmatched junction nucleotides: 2. There are 15 residues in the CDR3. The CDR3 protein is CASSRGLASTDTQYF. For the CDR3, the DNA is TGCGCCAGCAGCAGGGGACTAGCGAGCACAGATACGCAGTATTTT.

The gene calls are TRBV11-3 and TRBJ2-2; D is unclear. CDR1 and CDR2 (germline): SGHNT, YENEEA. Trimming stripped 1 base from V and 5 bases from J, with 5 bases between. The CDR3 is 13 amino acids. CDR3 residues: CASSLARTGELFF. CDR3 coding DNA: TGTGCCAGCAGCTTAGCTCGTACCGGGGAGCTGTTTTTT.

The chain links TRBV6-5 to TRBJ1-6; the D gene is possibly TRBD1 (5 bases). V lost 8 bases, J lost 7 bases, and 18 bases lay in between. The germline V gene encodes CDR1 MNHEY and CDR2 SVGAGI. This CDR3 region has 15 residues. The CDR3: CASRPGRERNSPLHF. The CDR3 DNA is TGTGCCAGCCGACCAGGGCGGGAGAGGAATTCACCCCTCCACTTT.

This chain links TRBV21-1 with TRBJ2-3; the table's D call TRBD2 went unverified against the DNA. TRBV21-1 has pseudogene status. The length of the CDR3 is 17 residues. The CDR3 sequence is CASSKKSLRGLTDTQYF. The CDR3 DNA reads TGTGCCAGCAGCAAAAAAAGTCTAAGGGGACTGACAGATACGCAGTATTTT.

The rearrangement joins TRBV29-1 to TRBJ1-2, with TRBD1 matching over 7 bases. With 4 bases clipped from V and 2 bases from J, the junction kept 13 bases outside the gene matches. Germline lookup yields CDR1 SQVTM and CDR2 ANQGSEA. The CDR3 consists of 16 residues. The CDR3 is CSVAGQLTFFNYGYTF. The CDR3 coding sequence is TGCAGCGTTGCGGGACAGCTCACTTTCTTCAACTATGGCTACACCTTC. The full variable domain, completed using reference TRBV29-1 and TRBJ1-2, is SAVISQKPSRDICQRGTSLTIQCQVDSQVTMMFWYRQQPGQSLTLIATANQGSEATYESGFVIDKFPISRPNLTFSTLTVSNMSPEDSSIYLCSVAGQLTFFNYGYTFGSGTRLTVV.

This sequence joins TRBV20-1 and TRBJ2-7, with D possibly TRBD2 on 7 matching bases. The CDR3 has 14 residues. CDR1 DFQATT and CDR2 SNEGSKA come from the germline V gene (reference sequence). Trimming cost V 3 bases and J 3 bases, with 15 bases left between them. CDR3 loop: CSASLGGQVYEQYF. The CDR3 coding sequence is TGCAGTGCTAGTCTCGGGGGGCAGGTCTACGAGCAGTACTTC.

The V call is TRBV5-1, the J call TRBJ1-3; 7 bases align to TRBD1. V was clipped by 4 bases and J by 2 bases; unmatched bases: 3. CDR1 and CDR2 (germline): SGHRS, YFSETQ. This CDR3 is 14 amino acids long. CDR3 DNA: TGCGCCAGCAGCCCGGGGACAGCTGGAAACACCATATATTTT. It yields the protein CASSPGTAGNTIYF.

This chain links TRBV25-1 with TRBJ2-5, with D uncertain. The CDR3 totals 14 residues. Germline V CDR1 and CDR2: MGHDK, SYGVNS. V gave up 3 bases and J gave up 4 bases, with 12 bases separating them. CDR3 in DNA: TGTGCCAGCAGTGAGTCAGGCCGCCCAGAGACCCAGTACTTC. This translates into CASSESGRPETQYF.

This chain connects TRBV20-1 to TRBJ1-2; D unresolved. V gave up 5 bases and J gave up 7 bases, with 8 bases separating them. The germline CDR1 and CDR2 sequences are DFQATT and SNEGSKA (reference sequence). The length of the CDR3 is 10 residues. As DNA, the CDR3 is TGCAGTGCTTGGGCCGTTGGCTACACCTTC. Protein product: CSAWAVGYTF.

V usage is TRBV2 and J usage is TRBJ2-7; D perhaps matches TRBD2 (6 bases). The CDR3 loop spans 13 amino acids. CDR1 and CDR2 (germline): SNHLY, FYNNEI. V gave up 9 bases and J gave up 3 bases, with 15 bases separating them. DNA for the CDR3: TGTGCCAGTTGTAGCGGTATCTGCTACGAGCAGTACTTC. Amino acid sequence: CASCSGICYEQYF.

This chain links TRBV10-3 with TRBJ1-3, with D perhaps matching TRBD1 (5 bases). Trimming took 8 bases from V and 0 from J, leaving 8 bases between them. Germline lookup yields CDR1 ENHRY and CDR2 SYGVKD. The CDR3 has 13 amino acids. The CDR3 DNA reads as TGTGCCATCTCGGGGGGCTCTGGAAACACCATATATTTT. Its protein product is CAISGGSGNTIYF.

This chain links TRBV2 with TRBJ2-6; 9 bases map to TRBD1. The CDR3 covers 17 residues. From germline, CDR1 is SNHLY and CDR2 FYNNEI. The V and J ends lost 3 bases and 3 bases, in that order; junction bases with no gene match: 6. Here the CDR3 DNA reads TGTGCCAGCAGTGACCCGGGACAGGGATTTGGGGCCAACGTCCTGACTTTC. Protein product: CASSDPGQGFGANVLTF.

The rearrangement uses TRBV6-5 and TRBJ1-5, with a possible D match to TRBD1 (6 bases). V was pared by 6 bases and J by 5 bases, with 17 bases between. This CDR3 comprises 15 residues. CDR1 MNHEY and CDR2 SVGAGI come from the germline V gene. CDR3 in DNA: TGTGCCAGCAGCTCGTGGGGGGGCGGGGATCAGCCCCAGCATTTT. It translates to CASSSWGGGDQPQHF.

The rearrangement joins TRBV12-3 or TRBV12-4 to TRBJ2-3, with D possibly being TRBD1 (5 bases). CDR3 length: 13 residues. Trimming shortened V by 4 bases and J by 4 bases, and 9 bases separated the two germline ends. This CDR3 reads CASSSRDPDTQYF. The CDR3 bases are TGTGCCAGCAGTTCCAGGGATCCAGATACGCAGTATTTT.

This chain joins TRBV7-9 and TRBJ2-2; 7 bases line up with TRBD2. V trimming: 7 bases; J trimming: 6 bases; junction bases outside the gene matches: 11. CDR3 length: 15 amino acids. Germline V gene sequence: CDR1 SEHNR, CDR2 FQNEAQ (reference sequence). Here the CDR3 DNA reads TGTGCCAGCACCCCCGGTGGACTAGGAGCCGGGGAGCTGTTTTTT. Protein product: CASTPGGLGAGELFF.

The chain has TRBV10-1 and TRBJ1-5, with D perhaps matching TRBD1 (6 bases). The germline gives CDR1 WNHNN, CDR2 SYGVQD (reference sequence). Trimming pared 9 bases from V and 4 bases from J, leaving 13 bases between. CDR3 length: 13 residues. This chain's CDR3 is CASTIQGNQPQHF. CDR3 DNA sequence: TGCGCCAGTACGATCCAGGGGAATCAGCCCCAGCATTTT.